The 31 T cell receptor beta chains listed next were all sequenced from one sample in a study of CD8 T cells in ankylosing spondylitis. MiXCR, applied by TCRdb to the 5' RACE reads, yields one record per CDR3 protein. This sample has around 150,000 distinct CDR3 sequences, with roughly 10% found just once. Material for sequencing was blood, either unsorted or a sorted T cell fraction (not recorded which). Every receptor here comes from a male donor with ankylosing spondylitis or in good health (not recorded which).

This clonotype was detected ten times or more. The chain is built from TRBV20-1 and TRBJ2-1, with D possibly matching TRBD1 (6 bases). Trimming cost V 2 bases and J 3 bases, with 20 bases left between them. Germline V gives CDR1 DFQATT, CDR2 SNEGSKA (reference sequence). The CDR3 contains 17 residues. The CDR3 sequence is CSARTNFGGKFYNEQFF. The CDR3 DNA reads TGCAGTGCTAGAACGAATTTTGGGGGCAAATTCTACAATGAGCAGTTCTTC.

The chain uses TRBV6-1 and TRBJ1-6, with D perhaps TRBD1 (5 bases). CDR1 is MNHNS and CDR2 is SASEGT in the germline V gene. The CDR3 is 13 residues long. Trimming pared 7 bases from V and 4 bases from J, leaving 8 bases between. The CDR3 nucleotides are TGTGCCAGCACGGAGGGGTATAATTCACCCCTCCACTTT. Translated: CASTEGYNSPLHF.

Concerning this clonotype: A much more abundant neighbour one base away suggests this may be a read error. The chain uses TRBV7-9 and TRBJ1-1; 7 positions agree with TRBD1. This CDR3 region has 15 residues. Looked up from germline, CDR1 is SEHNR and CDR2 is FQNEAQ (reference sequence). CDR3 DNA sequence: TGTGCCGGCAGTCCGAAGAGGGGACAGATCACTGAAGCTTTCTTT. This translates into CAGSPKRGQITEAFF.

The chain employs TRBV11-3 and TRBJ1-1; 10 nucleotides match TRBD1. Germline V gene sequence: CDR1 SGHNT, CDR2 YENEEA. V dropped 4 bases and J dropped 5; count of bases not matched to a gene: 7. The CDR3 length is 15 residues. CDR3 in DNA: TGTGCCAGCAGCTGGGACAGGGGCTCGGGGACTGAAGCTTTCTTT. It specifies CASSWDRGSGTEAFF.

In its sample, this clonotype was seen many times. This chain links TRBV29-1 with TRBJ2-6, with D uncertain. The CDR3 has 13 amino acids. CDR1 is SQVTM and CDR2 is ANQGSEA in the germline V gene. Trimming took 5 bases from V and 0 from J, leaving 5 bases between them. CDR3 amino acids: CSVTFSGANVLTF. CDR3 bases: TGCAGCGTTACCTTCTCTGGGGCCAACGTCCTGACTTTC. The variable domain in full, completed from reference TRBV29-1 and TRBJ2-6, reads SAVISQKPSRDICQRGTSLTIQCQVDSQVTMMFWYRQQPGQSLTLIATANQGSEATYESGFVIDKFPISRPNLTFSTLTVSNMSPEDSSIYLCSVTFSGANVLTFGAGSRLTVL.

This clonotype was counted many times. The genes are TRBV10-3 and TRBJ2-7; TRBD1 matches 8 bases. The CDR3 runs 14 residues. V lost 2 bases to trimming and J lost 0 bases; unmatched junction nucleotides: 0. Per germline, CDR1 ENHRY and CDR2 SYGVKD. The CDR3 coding sequence is TGTGCCATCAGTGAGGGACAGGGCTCCTACGAGCAGTACTTC. Translated: CAISEGQGSYEQYF.

There are many counts of this clonotype. The rearrangement uses TRBV5-1 and TRBJ2-3; TRBD2 matches at 10 bases. This CDR3 has 19 amino acids. Germline V lookup: CDR1 SGHRS, CDR2 YFSETQ. V lost 2 bases, J lost 4 bases, and 16 bases stayed unmatched. This CDR3 reads CASSFGTSATPSRPDTQYF. The CDR3 bases are TGCGCCAGCAGCTTTGGGACTAGCGCCACACCGAGCAGGCCAGATACGCAGTATTTT.

Ten or more counts support this clonotype. The chain employs TRBV24-1 and TRBJ2-3; 7 nucleotides align to TRBD1. CDR1 is KGHDR and CDR2 is SFDVKD in the germline V gene. V gave up 3 bases and J gave up 2 bases; unmatched junction bases: 10. The CDR3 length is 17 residues. The CDR3 coding sequence is TGTGCCACCAGTGATCCGAGACAGGGTACCTTCACAGATACGCAGTATTTT. This translates into CATSDPRQGTFTDTQYF.

This clonotype has just a few counts. The chain uses TRBV7-9 and TRBJ2-1, with no clear D. Germline V gene lookup returns CDR1 SEHNR and CDR2 FQNEAQ (reference sequence). CDR3 size: 12 residues. V was trimmed by 3 bases and J by 12 bases, leaving 12 bases between them. Here the CDR3 DNA reads TGTGCCAGCAGCTTCTCCACTAACTCGCAGTTCTTC. Translating it yields CASSFSTNSQFF.

This clonotype was seen at least ten times. The chain couples TRBV7-9 to TRBJ1-4; 7 bases are a match to TRBD1. CDR3 length equals 13 residues. From germline, CDR1 is SEHNR and CDR2 FQNEAQ (reference sequence). Trimming at V came to 5 bases and at J to 9 bases, leaving 6 bases not matched to a gene. In DNA form, the CDR3 reads TGTGCCAGCAGCATACGGGACAGCAAAAAACTGTTTTTT. Encoded protein: CASSIRDSKKLFF.

In this sample, this clonotype turned up many times. The CDR3 DNA is TGTGCCAGCAGATCCGGACTAGCGGGAGGAAGCTACAATGAGCAGTTCTTC. Residues: CASRSGLAGGSYNEQFF. The rearrangement uses TRBV12-3 or TRBV12-4 and TRBJ2-1, with 14 bases lining up with TRBD2. This CDR3 contains 17 residues. V dropped 6 bases and J dropped 3; count of bases not matched to a gene: 7.

This clonotype was seen ten or more times. The chain combines TRBV19 with TRBJ1-5, with a possible D match to TRBD1 (5 bases). Trimming stripped 6 bases from V and 7 bases from J, with 16 bases between. This CDR3 comprises 14 residues. Germline lookup yields CDR1 LNHDA and CDR2 SQIVND (reference sequence). CDR3 coding DNA: TGTGCCAGTAGCCACGGGACCGTAAGCCAGCCCCAGCATTTT. It translates to CASSHGTVSQPQHF.

In this sample, this clonotype turned up many times. This chain links TRBV18 with TRBJ1-1, with D maybe TRBD1 (5 bases). The CDR3 is 14 amino acids. V was trimmed by 1 base and J by 6 bases, leaving 12 bases between them. Germline-derived CDR1 and CDR2 are KGHSH and LQKENI. The CDR3 region has the DNA TGTGCCAGCTCACCACTTGGGGGTGACGCTGAAGCTTTCTTT. Protein product: CASSPLGGDAEAFF.

The chain combines TRBV6-2 or TRBV6-3 with TRBJ2-3; 14 bases map to TRBD2. Trimming took 5 bases from V and 4 from J; bases not matched to a gene: 17. CDR1 and CDR2 from the germline V gene are MNHEY and SVGEGT. The CDR3 is made up of 20 amino acids. DNA for the CDR3: TGTGCCAGCAGTATTAGGACATACGGGACGGGACTAGCGGGGGCAGATACGCAGTATTTT. It specifies CASSIRTYGTGLAGADTQYF.

The rearrangement links TRBV5-1 to TRBJ2-7; unclear D gene. Trimming took off 4 bases at V and 1 base at J, with 9 bases between the two ends. The CDR3 is made up of 13 amino acids. Germline CDR1 SGHRS, CDR2 YFSETQ. The CDR3 coding sequence is TGCGCCAGCAGCGCTGGACCTTCCTACGAGCAGTACTTC. It codes for CASSAGPSYEQYF.

There are many counts of this clonotype. This chain uses TRBV7-7 with TRBJ2-2; weak D call: TRBD2 (6 bases). Looked up from germline, CDR1 is SSHAT and CDR2 is FNYEAQ (reference sequence). This CDR3 region has 13 residues. Trimming pared 5 bases from V and 6 bases from J, leaving 10 bases between. The DNA for the CDR3 is TGTGCCAGCAGCATGGAGGGAGCCGGGGAGCTGTTTTTT. Amino acid sequence: CASSMEGAGELFF.

The rearrangement links TRBV29-1 to TRBJ2-7, with D perhaps matching TRBD2 (7 bases). V lost 5 bases, J lost 0 bases, and 17 bases lay in between. The CDR3 loop spans 15 amino acids. Germline V gene lookup returns CDR1 SQVTM and CDR2 ANQGSEA. The CDR3 DNA follows: TGCAGCGTTAAGGGGGGGGGACGGAGCTCCTACGAGCAGTACTTC. It encodes CSVKGGGRSSYEQYF.

This chain joins TRBV30 and TRBJ2-2; 14 nucleotides line up with TRBD2. The CDR3 length is 20 residues. J gave up 6 bases and V 1 base, and 16 bases lay outside the gene matches. Germline V gene lookup returns CDR1 GTSNPN and CDR2 SVGIG (reference sequence). CDR3 sequence (DNA): TGTGCCTGGAGTGACCGGGACAGGGGACTAGCGGGAGTCGGGTCCGGGGAGCTGTTTTTT. This encodes CAWSDRDRGLAGVGSGELFF.

This clonotype was found many times. The genes are TRBV9 and TRBJ2-3; the D is unclear. Germline CDR1 reads SGDLS; CDR2 reads YYNGEE. V was trimmed by 4 bases and J by 0 bases, leaving 9 bases between them. The length of the CDR3 is 14 residues. The DNA of the CDR3 is TGTGCCAGCAGCTCTTGGCTTAGCACAGATACGCAGTATTTT. This encodes CASSSWLSTDTQYF.

This clonotype was recorded a few times. The chain carries TRBV7-2 and TRBJ2-7; D might be TRBD1 (5 bases). Trimming took 5 bases from V and 3 from J, leaving 23 bases between them. The germline V gene has CDR1 SGHTA and CDR2 FQGNSA. The CDR3 covers 17 residues. The CDR3 sequence: CASSPRGAAQENYEQYF. Here the CDR3 DNA reads TGTGCCAGCAGCCCAAGGGGTGCCGCACAGGAGAACTACGAGCAGTACTTC.

The chain links TRBV20-1 to TRBJ2-1; the match to TRBD2 covers 9 bases. Germline CDR1 reads DFQATT; CDR2 reads SNEGSKA (reference sequence). The CDR3 runs 17 residues. V shed 0 bases and J 1 base; nucleotides not matched to a gene: 7. The DNA for the CDR3 is TGCAGTGCTAGAGATCGAGGCGGGGGGGCGTCCTACAATGAGCAGTTCTTC. As protein: CSARDRGGGASYNEQFF.

This clonotype was counted many times. The V and J genes are TRBV29-1 and TRBJ2-7; the D gene is possibly TRBD1 (6 bases). CDR1 and CDR2 (germline): SQVTM, ANQGSEA. The V gene lost 2 bases and the J gene lost 2 bases, with 13 bases spanning the gap. This CDR3 is built from 14 residues. Here the CDR3 DNA reads TGCAGCGTTGAAAACAAGGACAGAGCCTACGAGCAGTACTTC. This translates into CSVENKDRAYEQYF.

The V and J genes are TRBV29-1 and TRBJ1-2; D is perhaps TRBD1 (6 bases). This CDR3 has 14 residues. The germline V gene encodes CDR1 SQVTM and CDR2 ANQGSEA. V was cut by 7 bases and J by 4 bases, with 19 bases left in between. CDR3 sequence: CSGGSMTGTYGYTF. The DNA for the CDR3 is TGCAGCGGGGGCTCCATGACAGGCACCTATGGCTACACCTTC.

Only a few counts were recorded for this clonotype. In DNA, the CDR3 is TGTGCCAGCAGCTTAGAAAAGGGACGCCACACTGAAGCTTTCTTT. Its protein is CASSLEKGRHTEAFF. The chain recombines TRBV11-3 with TRBJ1-1; D may be TRBD1 (5 bases). There are 15 residues in the CDR3. V was pared by 0 bases and J by 3 bases, with 11 bases between. CDR1 SGHNT and CDR2 YENEEA come from the germline V gene.

This clonotype showed up many times. The chain couples TRBV20-1 to TRBJ2-5, with TRBD2 matching over 14 bases. This CDR3 contains 15 residues. Germline V lookup: CDR1 DFQATT, CDR2 SNEGSKA (reference sequence). V lost 1 base to trimming and J lost 5 bases; unmatched junction nucleotides: 3. As DNA, the CDR3 is TGCAGTGCTAGAGCGACTAGCGGGGGGGCGGAGACCCAGTACTTC. Translating gives CSARATSGGAETQYF.

This clonotype was seen only a few times. This chain connects TRBV20-1 to TRBJ1-6; no reliable D call. This CDR3 has 14 residues. Looked up from germline, CDR1 is DFQATT and CDR2 is SNEGSKA (reference sequence). Between the trimmed V and J ends, which lost 3 bases and 6 bases, there was a span of 12 bases. The CDR3 protein is CSASFESPNSPLHF. CDR3 coding DNA: TGCAGTGCTAGTTTCGAGAGTCCTAATTCACCCCTCCACTTT.

DNA for the CDR3: TGTGCCAGCAGTATAAAGGGGTGGAAGACTAGCGGGAGATCAACCTACGAGCAGTACTTC. This gives the protein CASSIKGWKTSGRSTYEQYF. J is TRBJ2-7 and V is TRBV6-2 or TRBV6-3; 12 bases fit TRBD2. The germline gives CDR1 MNHEY, CDR2 SVGEGT. The CDR3 sequence is 20 residues long. Germline trimming cut 5 bases from V and 2 bases from J; bases unmatched to any gene: 19.

Many counts were recorded for this clonotype. This sequence joins TRBV29-1 and TRBJ2-1; TRBD2 is a possible D gene (6 bases). The CDR3 extends over 15 amino acids. Trimming left V 2 bases short and J 6 bases short, with 17 bases between. Germline CDR1 reads SQVTM; CDR2 reads ANQGSEA. CDR3 in amino acids: CSVELLAWNRNEQFF. CDR3 in DNA: TGCAGCGTTGAACTGCTAGCGTGGAATCGCAATGAGCAGTTCTTC.

This clonotype was seen only a few times. The chain combines TRBV2 with TRBJ2-3; TRBD2 aligns across 11 bases. There are 18 residues in the CDR3. V lost 1 base to trimming and J lost 2 bases; unmatched junction nucleotides: 8. The germline V gene encodes CDR1 SNHLY and CDR2 FYNNEI. CDR3 region: CASSEGLAGGSSTDTQYF. CDR3 sequence (DNA): TGTGCCAGCAGTGAAGGCCTAGCGGGGGGTTCTTCCACAGATACGCAGTATTTT. Filled out from reference TRBV2 and TRBJ2-3, the complete variable domain reads EPEVTQTPSHQVTQMGQEVILRCVPISNHLYFYWYRQILGQKVEFLVSFYNNEISEKSEIFDDQFSVERPDGSNFTLKIRSTKLEDSAMYFCASSEGLAGGSSTDTQYFGPGTRLTVL.

This clonotype was observed at least ten times. The V gene is TRBV5-1, the J gene TRBJ2-7; D remains ambiguous. The germline V gene encodes CDR1 SGHRS and CDR2 YFSETQ. V was pared by 3 bases and J by 6 bases, with 10 bases between. The length of the CDR3 is 12 residues. The CDR3 loop is CASSSSFGEQYF. The CDR3 DNA reads TGCGCCAGCAGCTCCTCCTTCGGCGAGCAGTACTTC.

This clonotype came up many times. The chain links TRBV6-1 to TRBJ1-1; maybe TRBD1 (5 bases). The germline V gene encodes CDR1 MNHNS and CDR2 SASEGT. The CDR3 is 13 residues long. The V gene lost 7 bases and the J gene lost 1 base, with 10 bases spanning the gap. The CDR3 nucleotides read TGTGCCAGCAAACAGGAGACGAACACTGAAGCTTTCTTT. Protein: CASKQETNTEAFF.